The clone carrying this T cell receptor (beta chain) appeared a few times. V trimming: 5 bases; J trimming: 0 bases; junction bases outside the gene matches: 7. The CDR3 length is 16 residues. Germline V gene data show CDR1 as SGHTA and CDR2 as FQGNSA. The source of the sample is a study of blood T cell repertoires in COVID-19. Across the whole study: Acute and convalescent COVID-19 specimens originated in the United States, Italy and Spain. T cells, B-cell-depleted T cells, or PBMCs supplied cDNA or gDNA.

Authors' methods: Reference gene primer amplification in the assay estimated nucleated cell counts. Measured with immunoSEQ multiplex PCR; TCRdb has only the in-frame clones, and not every one. V and J calls and clone size come straight from that table; D and trimming were deduced from the DNA. The table shows roughly 120,000 clones, with 85% to 90% occurring only once. The clonotype was recovered from a woman in her forties or fifties with active or convalescent COVID-19. The sequenced sample was peripheral blood. The chain carries TRBV7-2 and TRBJ2-1, with 7 bases that match TRBD2. The CDR3 reads CASSLREGSSYNEQFF. The CDR3 DNA is TGTGCCAGCAGCCTCAGGGAGGGGAGCTCCTACAATGAGCAGTTCTTC.